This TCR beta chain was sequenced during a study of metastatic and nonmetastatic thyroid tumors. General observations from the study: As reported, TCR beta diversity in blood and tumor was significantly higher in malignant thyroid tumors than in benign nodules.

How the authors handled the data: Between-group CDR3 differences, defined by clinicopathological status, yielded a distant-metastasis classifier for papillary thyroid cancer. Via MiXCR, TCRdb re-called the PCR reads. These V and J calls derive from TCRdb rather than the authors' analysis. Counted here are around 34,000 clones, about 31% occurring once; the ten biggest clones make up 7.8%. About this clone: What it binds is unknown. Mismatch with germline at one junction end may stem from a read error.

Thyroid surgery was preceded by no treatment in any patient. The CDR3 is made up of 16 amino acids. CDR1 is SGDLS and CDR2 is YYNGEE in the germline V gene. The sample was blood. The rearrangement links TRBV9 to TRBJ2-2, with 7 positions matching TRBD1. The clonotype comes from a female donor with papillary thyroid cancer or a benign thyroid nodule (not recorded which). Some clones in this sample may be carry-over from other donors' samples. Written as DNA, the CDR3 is TGTGACAGCAGCGTCCAGATCGGGACAGACACCGGGGAGTTGTTTTTT. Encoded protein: CDSSVQIGTDTGELFF. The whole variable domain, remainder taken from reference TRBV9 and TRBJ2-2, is DSGVTQTPKHLITATGQRVTLRCSPRSGDLSVYWYQQSLDQGLQFLIQYYNGEERAKGNILERFSAQQFPDLHSELNLSSLELGDSALYFCDSSVQIGTDTGELFFGEGSRLTVL.